This passage covers 3 T cell receptor beta chains from one sample sequenced in a study of T cells in Graves' hyperthyroidism and ophthalmopathy. From RNA transcripts, TCR beta CDR3 regions were amplified. The HTBI set primed first-round TCR CDR3 RT-PCR. TCRdb used MiXCR to reprocess the multiplex PCR reads, holding one entry per CDR3 protein. This table holds around 350,000 distinct CDR3 sequences, around 13% found once. Sequences were obtained from blood. Receptors originate from a woman aged 25 to 45 with Graves' ophthalmopathy.

A word on this clonotype: It may be a read error: a sequence one base away is much more abundant. The CDR3 nucleotides read TGCGTCAGCAGCCAAGGGCGGGGACTAGGTACAGATACGCAGTATTTT. It yields the protein CVSSQGRGLGTDTQYF. The J gene is TRBJ2-3, the V gene TRBV4-1; TRBD2 matches 8 bases. CDR1 and CDR2 from the germline V gene are MGHRA and YSYEKL. The CDR3 spans 16 residues.

This clonotype was detected ten times or more. J is TRBJ2-5 and V is TRBV11-2, with TRBD2 matching over 9 bases. Germline CDR1 and CDR2: SGHAT and FQNNGV. After removal of 5 bases from V and 4 bases from J, the junction contained 8 bases not matched to a gene. The CDR3 has 15 residues. Here the CDR3 reads CASSSRAGGLETQYF. The CDR3 region has the DNA TGTGCCAGCAGCAGCCGAGCGGGGGGATTAGAGACCCAGTACTTC.

This clonotype was seen repeatedly, ten times or more. The V gene is TRBV18, the J gene TRBJ2-3; 8 bases agree with TRBD2. Germline V gene sequence: CDR1 KGHSH, CDR2 LQKENI. V shed 10 bases, J shed 1 base, and the junction held 7 bases outside the gene matches. CDR3 length equals 14 residues. The CDR3 protein is CANILSGGTDTQYF. CDR3 DNA: TGTGCCAACATCCTTAGCGGGGGCACAGATACGCAGTATTTT.